These 29 T cell receptor beta chains originate from one sample sequenced in a study of CD8 T cells in ankylosing spondylitis. MiXCR, run by TCRdb on the 5' RACE reads, gives a single entry per CDR3 protein. Here the sample spans under 200,000 distinct CDR3 sequences, 9.8% being singletons. The sample consisted of blood, either unsorted or a sorted T cell fraction (not recorded which). Source of these receptors: a female donor with ankylosing spondylitis or in good health (not recorded which).

CDR3 nucleotide sequence: TGTGCAAAGCAGCGTCAGCCTGGCGCAGGGGAGCTGTTTTTT. Translated, it gives CAKQRQPGAGELFF. The V call is TRBV2, the J call TRBJ2-2; D call uncertain. CDR1 and CDR2 (germline): SNHLY, FYNNEI. The CDR3 contains 14 residues.

The chain joins TRBV7-9 to TRBJ2-1; D not resolved. The CDR3 covers 15 residues. With 4 bases removed from V and 7 bases from J, the gap between germline ends came to 17 bases. CDR1 is SEHNR and CDR2 is FQNEAQ in the germline V gene (reference sequence). DNA for the CDR3: TGTGCCAGCAGCTACTCCCTCAACGGACGGAATGAGCAGTTCTTC. This gives the protein CASSYSLNGRNEQFF.

This clonotype was seen many times. CDR3 protein: CASSPRTANYGYTF. DNA of the CDR3: TGTGCCAGCAGTCCCCGTACAGCTAACTATGGCTACACCTTC. V is TRBV6-1 and J is TRBJ1-2; no clear D. CDR3 size: 14 residues. Trimming left V 5 bases short and J 0 bases short, with 10 bases between. The germline V gene has CDR1 MNHNS and CDR2 SASEGT.

CDR3: CASSLNPYNEQFF. The CDR3 coding sequence is TGTGCCAGCAGCTTGAACCCCTACAATGAGCAGTTCTTC. The chain combines TRBV5-6 with TRBJ2-1; D gene uncertain. Germline loops: CDR1 SGHDT, CDR2 YYEEEE. V was clipped by 1 base and J by 2 bases, with 4 bases between them. There are 13 residues in the CDR3.

This clonotype was seen repeatedly, ten times or more. CDR3: CSALTSNRDTQYF. The CDR3 bases are TGCAGTGCCTTGACTAGCAACCGAGATACGCAGTATTTT. This sequence joins TRBV20-1 and TRBJ2-3; TRBD2 agrees at 7 bases. This CDR3 is built from 13 residues. V lost 6 bases, J lost 5 bases, and 8 bases stayed unmatched. Germline V lookup: CDR1 DFQATT, CDR2 SNEGSKA (reference sequence).

The gene calls are TRBV29-1 and TRBJ2-7; D remains ambiguous. The CDR3 loop spans 12 amino acids. Looked up from germline, CDR1 is SQVTM and CDR2 is ANQGSEA. The V end was cut by 1 base, the J end by 7 bases, with 11 bases between. The CDR3 sequence: CSVEGLSGEQYF. The CDR3 DNA follows: TGCAGCGTTGAAGGTCTATCGGGTGAGCAGTACTTC.

This clonotype was detected a few times. The chain has TRBV6-2 or TRBV6-3 and TRBJ1-5, with 9 bases matching TRBD1. V lost 8 bases and J lost 4; bases outside the gene matches: 9. This CDR3 is built from 15 residues. Germline V gene sequence: CDR1 MNHEY, CDR2 SVGEGT. Written as DNA, the CDR3 is TGTGCCAGCGACCACAGGGGGCGATTTAATCAGCCCCAGCATTTT. Its translation is CASDHRGRFNQPQHF.

The gene calls are TRBV12-3 or TRBV12-4 and TRBJ1-2; D gene unclear. CDR3 length: 13 amino acids. Trimming removed 7 bases from V and 8 bases from J, with 17 bases in between. The CDR3 coding sequence is TGTGCCAGCATCTCCCAGAATGGGGTCGGCTACACCTTC. It codes for CASISQNGVGYTF.

The rearrangement uses TRBV2 and TRBJ1-2; D is possibly TRBD1 (6 bases). The length of the CDR3 is 14 residues. Germline V gene sequence: CDR1 SNHLY, CDR2 FYNNEI. V was pared by 6 bases and J by 3 bases, with 14 bases between. This CDR3 is CASRGAQGHYGYTF. In nucleotides, the CDR3 is TGTGCCAGCAGGGGTGCACAGGGTCACTATGGCTACACCTTC.

This chain joins TRBV7-9 and TRBJ2-2, with a weak D call TRBD2 (7 bases). The CDR3 runs to 14 residues. Deletions cut 5 bases from V and 4 bases from J, with 11 bases between. The germline V gene has CDR1 SEHNR and CDR2 FQNEAQ (reference sequence). The CDR3 DNA sequence: TGTGCCAGCAGCGAGAGGGGGGGCACCGGGGAGCTGTTTTTT. This encodes CASSERGGTGELFF.

The chain combines TRBV7-6 with TRBJ2-1, with D possibly TRBD2 on 6 matching bases. V was pared by 0 bases and J by 0 bases, with 12 bases between. Germline V CDR1 and CDR2: SGHVS, FNYEAQ. The CDR3 length is 17 residues. In nucleotides, the CDR3 is TGTGCCAGCAGCTTAGCGGGGGGACGCTACTCCTACAATGAGCAGTTCTTC. Encoded protein: CASSLAGGRYSYNEQFF.

The genes are TRBV11-2 and TRBJ1-6, with D uncertain. The CDR3 has 14 amino acids. V lost 0 bases and J 7 bases, leaving 7 bases between the germline ends. Per germline, CDR1 SGHAT and CDR2 FQNNGV. The CDR3 bases are TGTGCCAGCAGCTTAGATGGGCCCAATTCACCCCTCCACTTT. Its translation: CASSLDGPNSPLHF.

The chain combines TRBV20-1 with TRBJ2-1, with 10 bases aligning to TRBD2. Germline lookup yields CDR1 DFQATT and CDR2 SNEGSKA (reference sequence). V lost 5 bases and J lost 4; bases outside the gene matches: 11. The CDR3 is made up of 16 amino acids. CDR3 sequence: CSAQSWTSGDYNEQFF. CDR3 bases: TGCAGTGCTCAATCCTGGACTAGCGGAGATTACAATGAGCAGTTCTTC.

This clonotype was detected only a few times. The chain recombines TRBV10-3 with TRBJ1-6, with D hard to call. The CDR3 runs to 15 residues. The V and J ends lost 3 bases and 7 bases respectively, with 13 bases between them. Germline values: CDR1 ENHRY, CDR2 SYGVKD. DNA of the CDR3: TGTGCCATCAGTGATTCGGGGTGGGCGAATTCACCCCTCCACTTT. It yields the protein CAISDSGWANSPLHF.

There are many counts of this clonotype. This chain links TRBV7-9 with TRBJ1-1, with D hard to call. The V and J ends lost 5 bases and 5 bases respectively, with 12 bases between them. CDR1 SEHNR and CDR2 FQNEAQ come from the germline V gene (reference sequence). The CDR3 is 13 residues long. CDR3 bases: TGTGCCAGCAGCGAATCGGCGGGGACTGAAGCTTTCTTT. Protein sequence: CASSESAGTEAFF.

The chain couples TRBV27 to TRBJ2-2, with TRBD2 identical over 10 bases. There are 14 residues in the CDR3. Germline CDR1 and CDR2: MNHEY and SMNVEV (reference sequence). Germline trimming cut 5 bases from V and 6 bases from J; bases unmatched to any gene: 3. CDR3 sequence reads: CASSPGLASGELFF. DNA for the CDR3: TGTGCCAGCAGTCCGGGACTAGCGTCCGGGGAGCTGTTTTTT.

This clonotype was counted a few times. The chain carries TRBV5-1 and TRBJ2-1; 8 bases map to TRBD1. The CDR3 totals 14 residues. The V segment lost 2 bases and the J segment 4 bases; nucleotides outside the gene matches: 2. In germline, CDR1 is SGHRS, CDR2 YFSETQ. The CDR3 DNA reads as TGCGCCAGCAGCTTCGGGACAGGATACAATGAGCAGTTCTTC. Translation: CASSFGTGYNEQFF.

This clonotype was detected ten times or more. The J gene is TRBJ2-7, the V gene TRBV6-5; 10 nucleotides agree with TRBD2. This CDR3 comprises 16 residues. Germline lookup yields CDR1 MNHEY and CDR2 SVGAGI. V lost 0 bases and J lost 0; bases outside the gene matches: 2. The CDR3 coding sequence is TGTGCCAGCAGTTACTCGCTAGCGGGAGACTCCTACGAGCAGTACTTC. Protein: CASSYSLAGDSYEQYF.

This clonotype has ten or more counts. This chain joins TRBV4-3 and TRBJ2-1, with D maybe TRBD2 (6 bases). This CDR3 region has 16 residues. The germline V and J ends were trimmed by 0 bases and 3 bases, with 12 bases remaining between them. Germline CDR1 LGHNA, CDR2 YSLEER. The DNA for the CDR3 is TGCGCCAGCAGCCAAGATTCGGGAGCTTACTACAATGAGCAGTTCTTC. Its protein product is CASSQDSGAYYNEQFF.

This clonotype was found many times. CDR3 coding DNA: TGTGCCAGCAGCCTAGGGGGGAGTATGGCAAATGAGCAGTTCTTC. Its protein product is CASSLGGSMANEQFF. The chain uses TRBV7-2 and TRBJ2-1, with D tentatively TRBD1 or TRBD2 (6 bases each). Germline CDR1 SGHTA, CDR2 FQGNSA. The germline V and J ends were trimmed by 5 bases and 7 bases, with 18 bases remaining between them. CDR3 length equals 15 residues.

The chain employs TRBV29-1 and TRBJ1-4; the D gene is possibly TRBD1 (5 bases). V gave up 6 bases and J gave up 4 bases, with 9 bases separating them. The CDR3 runs to 12 residues. The germline CDR1 and CDR2 sequences are SQVTM and ANQGSEA. The CDR3 loop is CSVTGGNEKLFF. The DNA for the CDR3 is TGCAGCGTCACCGGGGGTAATGAAAAACTGTTTTTT.

The V and J genes are TRBV7-9 and TRBJ2-2, with D perhaps matching TRBD1 (5 bases). The CDR3 runs to 16 residues. V lost 1 base and J 1 base, leaving 10 bases between the germline ends. CDR1 is SEHNR and CDR2 is FQNEAQ in the germline V gene (reference sequence). For the CDR3, the DNA is TGTGCCAGCAGCTTAGAGCCAGGGATGAACACCGGGGAGCTGTTTTTT. Protein product: CASSLEPGMNTGELFF. Full variable domain (remainder filled in from reference TRBV7-9 and TRBJ2-2): DTGVSQNPRHKITKRGQNVTFRCDPISEHNRLYWYRQTLGQGPEFLTYFQNEAQLEKSRLLSDRFSAERPKGSFSTLEIQRTEQGDSAMYLCASSLEPGMNTGELFFGEGSRLTVL.

There are a few counts of this clonotype. The chain's CDR3 is CASDPGGGHLNTEAFF. The CDR3 DNA follows: TGTGCCTCAGACCCGGGGGGAGGACATTTGAACACTGAAGCTTTCTTT. The J gene is TRBJ1-1, the V gene TRBV10-3; weak D call: TRBD1 (5 bases). The length of the CDR3 is 16 residues. The V gene's germline CDR1 is ENHRY and CDR2 SYGVKD. Trimming shortened V by 11 bases and J by 0 bases, and 22 bases separated the two germline ends.

This clonotype was counted at least ten times. The V and J genes are TRBV29-1 and TRBJ1-1; unclear D gene. Trimming removed 4 bases from V and 7 bases from J, with 10 bases in between. In germline, CDR1 is SQVTM, CDR2 ANQGSEA. CDR3 size: 11 residues. The DNA for the CDR3 is TGCAGCGTTGGAGGGTTCAATGAAGCTTTCTTT. It translates to CSVGGFNEAFF. Drawing the rest from reference TRBV29-1 and TRBJ1-1, the complete variable domain is SAVISQKPSRDICQRGTSLTIQCQVDSQVTMMFWYRQQPGQSLTLIATANQGSEATYESGFVIDKFPISRPNLTFSTLTVSNMSPEDSSIYLCSVGGFNEAFFGQGTRLTVV.

This clonotype appeared many times. The CDR3 region is CASSSRGPFEQFF. The CDR3 DNA sequence: TGCGCCAGCAGTAGCAGGGGCCCTTTTGAGCAGTTCTTC. The chain joins TRBV5-1 to TRBJ2-1, with D possibly TRBD1 on 6 matching bases. The CDR3 runs to 13 residues. Germline values: CDR1 SGHRS, CDR2 YFSETQ. Trimming removed 5 bases at V and 9 bases at J, with 15 bases between.

With regard to this clonotype: Relative to the germline gene, one junction end is altered; a read error may explain this. V usage is TRBV6-5 and J usage is TRBJ2-1, with 7 nucleotides matching TRBD1. The V gene's germline CDR1 is MNHEY and CDR2 SVGAGI. This CDR3 has 11 residues. CDR3 loop: CASSSQGEPFF. The CDR3 region has the DNA TGTGCCAGCAGCAGTCAGGGGGAGCCGTTCTTC.

There are many counts of this clonotype. V gene TRBV12-3 or TRBV12-4 combines with J gene TRBJ2-3; D possibly uses TRBD1 or TRBD2 (5 bases each). This CDR3 has 13 amino acids. With 6 bases removed from V and 4 bases from J, the gap between germline ends came to 11 bases. The CDR3, as DNA: TGTGCCAGCAGCTTTGGGGACCCAGATACGCAGTATTTT. It codes for CASSFGDPDTQYF.

This clonotype was counted ten times or more. The genes are TRBV27 and TRBJ2-1; possibly TRBD1 or TRBD2 for D (5 bases each). This CDR3 has 15 amino acids. V was clipped by 5 bases and J by 5 bases, with 16 bases between them. Germline-derived CDR1 and CDR2 are MNHEY and SMNVEV (reference sequence). For the CDR3, the DNA is TGTGCCAGCAGTGGAATGGGGACCATTAACAATGAGCAGTTCTTC. This gives the protein CASSGMGTINNEQFF.

The chain has TRBV27 and TRBJ2-2, with D tentatively TRBD2 (5 bases). The CDR3 extends over 14 amino acids. In germline, CDR1 is MNHEY, CDR2 SMNVEV (reference sequence). V was cut by 6 bases and J by 6 bases, with 14 bases left in between. The CDR3 sequence is CASRLDGVAGELFF. The CDR3 region has the DNA TGTGCCAGCAGACTAGATGGAGTGGCCGGGGAGCTGTTTTTT.